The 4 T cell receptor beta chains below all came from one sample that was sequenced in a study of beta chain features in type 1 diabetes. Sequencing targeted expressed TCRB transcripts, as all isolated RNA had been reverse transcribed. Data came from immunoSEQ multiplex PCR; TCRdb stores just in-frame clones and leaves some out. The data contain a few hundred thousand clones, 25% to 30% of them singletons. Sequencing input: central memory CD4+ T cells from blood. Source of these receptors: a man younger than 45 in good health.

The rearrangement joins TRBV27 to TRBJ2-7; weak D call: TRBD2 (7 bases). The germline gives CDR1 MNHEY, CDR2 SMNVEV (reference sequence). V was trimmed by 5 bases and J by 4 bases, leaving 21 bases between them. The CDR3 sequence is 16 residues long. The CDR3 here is CASSPFPGGSSYEQYF. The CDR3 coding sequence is TGTGCCAGCAGTCCATTTCCGGGGGGCTCCTCATACGAGCAGTACTTC.

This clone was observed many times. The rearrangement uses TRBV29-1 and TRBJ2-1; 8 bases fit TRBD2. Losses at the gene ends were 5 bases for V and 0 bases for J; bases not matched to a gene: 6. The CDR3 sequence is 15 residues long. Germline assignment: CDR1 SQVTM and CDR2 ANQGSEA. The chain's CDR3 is CSVLIAGSSYNEQFF. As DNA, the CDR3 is TGCAGCGTTTTAATAGCGGGGAGCTCCTACAATGAGCAGTTCTTC.

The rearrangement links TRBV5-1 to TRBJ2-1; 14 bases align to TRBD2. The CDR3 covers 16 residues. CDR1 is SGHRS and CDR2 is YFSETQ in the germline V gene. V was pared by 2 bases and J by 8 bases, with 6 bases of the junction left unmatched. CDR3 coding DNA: TGCGCCAGCAGCTTCGGGACTAGCGGGAGTAGGGATGAGCAGTTCTTC. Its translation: CASSFGTSGSRDEQFF.

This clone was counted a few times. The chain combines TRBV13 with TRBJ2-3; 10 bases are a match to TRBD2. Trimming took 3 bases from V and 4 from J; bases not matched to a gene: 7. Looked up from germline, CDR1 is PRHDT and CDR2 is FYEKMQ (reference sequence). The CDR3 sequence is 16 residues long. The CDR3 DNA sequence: TGTGCCAGCAGCTTCACTAGCGGGAAAAGTGCAGATACGCAGTATTTT. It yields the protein CASSFTSGKSADTQYF.